This TCR beta chain stems from a study of blood T cells in healthy people across ages. Whole-study results and caveats: Aged donors had fewer naive CD4+ cells and lower diversity than long-lived donors.

V trimming: 2 bases; J trimming: 1 base; junction bases outside the gene matches: 8. CDR1 and CDR2 from the germline V gene are KGHSH and LQKENI. This CDR3 contains 16 residues. On this clonotype: As yet, its antigen is unknown.

Combining a sample-barcoded 5' primer with a J-beta primer mix, a second PCR ran for about 6 to 12 cycles. TCRdb redid the calling of the 5' RACE reads with MiXCR, one entry per CDR3 protein. The sample has more than 650,000 distinct CDR3 sequences, roughly 20% seen once. The rearrangement joins TRBV18 to TRBJ2-7, with TRBD1 matching over 7 bases. Source material: blood. The TCR sequence derives from a man aged 65 to 85 in good health. CDR3 sequence reads: CASSPRGTASSYEQYV. In DNA form, the CDR3 reads TGTGCCAGCTCACCAAGGGGGACAGCCTCATCCTACGAGCAGTACGTC.